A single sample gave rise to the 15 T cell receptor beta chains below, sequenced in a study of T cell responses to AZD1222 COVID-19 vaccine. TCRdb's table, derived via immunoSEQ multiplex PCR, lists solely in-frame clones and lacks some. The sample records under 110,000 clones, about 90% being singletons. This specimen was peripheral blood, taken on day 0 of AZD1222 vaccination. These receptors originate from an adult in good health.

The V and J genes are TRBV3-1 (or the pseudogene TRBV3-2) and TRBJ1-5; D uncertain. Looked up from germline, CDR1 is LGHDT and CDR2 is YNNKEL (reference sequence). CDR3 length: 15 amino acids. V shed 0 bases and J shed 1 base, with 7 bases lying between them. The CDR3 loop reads CASSQDLDSNQPQHF. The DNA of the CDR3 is TGTGCCAGCAGCCAAGATTTAGACAGCAATCAGCCCCAGCATTTT.

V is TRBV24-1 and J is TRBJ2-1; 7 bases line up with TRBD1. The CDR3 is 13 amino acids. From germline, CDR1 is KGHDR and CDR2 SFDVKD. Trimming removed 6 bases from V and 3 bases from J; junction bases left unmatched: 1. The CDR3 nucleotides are TGTGCCACCAGTACAGGGGTCTACAATGAGCAGTTCTTC. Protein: CATSTGVYNEQFF.

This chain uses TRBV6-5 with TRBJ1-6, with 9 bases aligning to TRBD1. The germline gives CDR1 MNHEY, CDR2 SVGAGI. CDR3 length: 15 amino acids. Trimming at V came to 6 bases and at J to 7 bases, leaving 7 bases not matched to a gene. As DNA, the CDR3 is TGTGCCAGCAGCAGTCGGGACAGGGTGAATTCACCCCTCCACTTT. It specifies CASSSRDRVNSPLHF.

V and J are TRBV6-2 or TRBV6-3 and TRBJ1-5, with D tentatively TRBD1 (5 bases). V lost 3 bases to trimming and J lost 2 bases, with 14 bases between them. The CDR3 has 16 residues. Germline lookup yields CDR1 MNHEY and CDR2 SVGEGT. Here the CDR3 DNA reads TGTGCCAGCAGTTATGCGGGGGTCACGGGCAATCAGCCCCAGCATTTT. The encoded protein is CASSYAGVTGNQPQHF.

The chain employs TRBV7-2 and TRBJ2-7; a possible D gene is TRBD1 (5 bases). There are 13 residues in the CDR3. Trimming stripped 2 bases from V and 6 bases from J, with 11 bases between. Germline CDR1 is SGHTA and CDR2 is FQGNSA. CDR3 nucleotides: TGTGCCAGCAGCTTATCAGGGTTCGCCGAGCAGTACTTC. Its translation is CASSLSGFAEQYF.

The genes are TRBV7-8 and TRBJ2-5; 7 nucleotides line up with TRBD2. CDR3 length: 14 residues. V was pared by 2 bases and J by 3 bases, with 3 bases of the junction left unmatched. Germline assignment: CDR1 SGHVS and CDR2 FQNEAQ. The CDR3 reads CASSLWGREETQYF. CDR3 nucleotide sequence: TGTGCCAGCAGCTTATGGGGGAGGGAAGAGACCCAGTACTTC.

CDR3: CASSQSRGGESTDTQYF. The CDR3 nucleotides read TGTGCCAGCAGCCAATCTAGAGGCGGGGAAAGCACAGATACGCAGTATTTT. The chain has TRBV3-1 (or the pseudogene TRBV3-2) and TRBJ2-3; the D gene is possibly TRBD2 (6 bases). From germline, CDR1 is LGHDT and CDR2 YNNKEL (reference sequence). The ends were cut back, 2 bases at V and 0 bases at J, with 15 bases in the middle. The CDR3 totals 17 residues.

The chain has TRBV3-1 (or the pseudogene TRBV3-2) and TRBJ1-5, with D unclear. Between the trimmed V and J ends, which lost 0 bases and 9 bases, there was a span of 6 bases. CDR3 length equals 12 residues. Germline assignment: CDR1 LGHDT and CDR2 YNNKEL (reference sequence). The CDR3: CASSQDPGPQHF. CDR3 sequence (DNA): TGTGCCAGCAGCCAAGACCCAGGGCCCCAGCATTTT.

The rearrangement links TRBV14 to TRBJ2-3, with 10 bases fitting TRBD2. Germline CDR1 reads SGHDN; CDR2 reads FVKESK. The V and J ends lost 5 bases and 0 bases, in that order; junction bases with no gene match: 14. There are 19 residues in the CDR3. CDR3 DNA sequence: TGTGCCAGCAGCGCCCGACAAGGAACTAGCGGGACTAGCACAGATACGCAGTATTTT. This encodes CASSARQGTSGTSTDTQYF.

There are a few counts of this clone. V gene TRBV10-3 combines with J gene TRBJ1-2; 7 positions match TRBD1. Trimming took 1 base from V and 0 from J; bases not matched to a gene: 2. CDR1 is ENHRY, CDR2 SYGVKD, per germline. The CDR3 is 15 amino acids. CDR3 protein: CAISEWDSSNYGYTF. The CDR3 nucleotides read TGTGCCATCAGTGAGTGGGACAGCTCTAACTATGGCTACACCTTC.

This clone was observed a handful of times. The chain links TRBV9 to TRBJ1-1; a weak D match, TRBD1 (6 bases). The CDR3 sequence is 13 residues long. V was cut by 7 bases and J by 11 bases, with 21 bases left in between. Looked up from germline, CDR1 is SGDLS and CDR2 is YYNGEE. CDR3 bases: TGTGCCAGCGCTAGGGTGGACAGTGCATCGGCTTTCTTT. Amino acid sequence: CASARVDSASAFF.

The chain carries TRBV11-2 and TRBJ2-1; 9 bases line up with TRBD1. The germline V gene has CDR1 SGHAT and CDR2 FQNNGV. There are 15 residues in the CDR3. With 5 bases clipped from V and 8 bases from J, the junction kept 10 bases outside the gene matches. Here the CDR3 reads CASSDYRGRVYEQFF. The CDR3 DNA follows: TGTGCCAGCAGCGACTACAGGGGGCGCGTCTATGAGCAGTTCTTC.

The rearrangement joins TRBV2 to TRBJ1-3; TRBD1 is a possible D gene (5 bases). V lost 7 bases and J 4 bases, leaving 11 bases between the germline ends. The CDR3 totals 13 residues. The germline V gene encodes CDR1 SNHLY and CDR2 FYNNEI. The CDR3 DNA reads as TGTGCCAGCATAGGGACCTACGGAAACACCATATATTTT. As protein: CASIGTYGNTIYF. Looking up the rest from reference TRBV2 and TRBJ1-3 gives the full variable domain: EPEVTQTPSHQVTQMGQEVILRCVPISNHLYFYWYRQILGQKVEFLVSFYNNEISEKSEIFDDQFSVERPDGSNFTLKIRSTKLEDSAMYFCASIGTYGNTIYFGEGSWLTVV.

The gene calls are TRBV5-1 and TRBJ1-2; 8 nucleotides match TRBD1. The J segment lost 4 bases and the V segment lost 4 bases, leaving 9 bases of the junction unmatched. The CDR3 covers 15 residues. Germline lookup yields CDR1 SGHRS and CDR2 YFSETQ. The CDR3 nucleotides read TGCGCCAGCAGCCCAGGACAGGGCACGAGCTATGGCTACACCTTC. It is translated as CASSPGQGTSYGYTF. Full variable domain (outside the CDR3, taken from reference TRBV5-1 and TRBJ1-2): KAGVTQTPRYLIKTRGQQVTLSCSPISGHRSVSWYQQTPGQGLQFLFEYFSETQRNKGNFPGRFSGRQFSNSRSEMNVSTLELGDSALYLCASSPGQGTSYGYTFGSGTRLTVV.

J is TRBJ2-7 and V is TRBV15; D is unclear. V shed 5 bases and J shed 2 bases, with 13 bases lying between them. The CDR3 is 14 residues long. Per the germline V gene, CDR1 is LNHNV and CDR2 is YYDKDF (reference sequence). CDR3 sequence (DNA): TGTGCCACCAGCGCAATAGATACTCCCTACGAGCAGTACTTC. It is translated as CATSAIDTPYEQYF.